The following is a TCR beta chain sequence with its context. The data stem from a study of T cell responses to AZD1222 COVID-19 vaccine. TCRdb's table, derived via immunoSEQ multiplex PCR, lists solely in-frame clones and lacks some. The table lists some 180,000 clones, approximately 89% of them singletons. This receptor was identified in an adult who received the AZD1222 COVID-19 vaccine. Here the sequenced sample was peripheral blood, taken 28 days after the second AZD1222 dose.

CDR3 sequence: CASSYRGSHGYTF. CDR3 bases: TGTGCCAGCAGTTACCGCGGCAGTCATGGCTACACCTTC. V gene TRBV6-5 combines with J gene TRBJ1-2; D is unclear. Trimming removed 2 bases from V and 6 bases from J, with 10 bases in between. CDR1 and CDR2 (germline): MNHEY, SVGAGI. This CDR3 is built from 13 residues.